The 8 T cell receptor beta chains in this list originate from one sample, sequenced in a study of cytotoxic CD8 clonotypes in ibrutinib-treated CLL. The assay was immunoSEQ multiplex PCR, and TCRdb's table has in-frame clones only and misses some. The data show some 92,000 clones, 77% seen once. Sequenced here: PBMCs, sampled after 24 months of ibrutinib treatment. The source is a human donor with chronic lymphocytic leukemia.

This clone was counted a few times. The chain recombines TRBV28 with TRBJ1-1, with D possibly being TRBD1 (5 bases). The CDR3 length is 15 residues. The ends were cut back, 5 bases at V and 2 bases at J, with 15 bases in the middle. Germline lookup yields CDR1 MDHEN and CDR2 SYDVKM. The CDR3 DNA is TGTGCCAGCAGTCCCCCGGGACGGATCAACACTGAAGCTTTCTTT. Translating gives CASSPPGRINTEAFF.

The genes are TRBV18 and TRBJ1-2, with D possibly TRBD1 on 6 matching bases. The germline V gene encodes CDR1 KGHSH and CDR2 LQKENI. The CDR3 runs to 13 residues. The V end was cut by 8 bases, the J end by 4 bases, with 14 bases between. The CDR3 DNA reads as TGTGCCAGCGCGGACAGCGGGCTCTATGGCTACACCTTC. Its protein product is CASADSGLYGYTF.

This clone was seen a handful of times. The gene calls are TRBV18 and TRBJ2-7, with 7 bases that match TRBD1. J was trimmed by 5 bases and V by 2 bases; bases with no gene match: 3. This CDR3 region has 13 residues. The germline gives CDR1 KGHSH, CDR2 LQKENI. The CDR3 DNA sequence: TGTGCCAGCTCACCAGACAGGGTCCACGAGCAGTACTTC. This gives the protein CASSPDRVHEQYF. The full variable domain, with the rest looked up from reference TRBV18 and TRBJ2-7, is NAGVMQNPRHLVRRRGQEARLRCSPMKGHSHVYWYRQLPEEGLKFMVYLQKENIIDESGMPKERFSAEFPKEGPSILRIQQVVRGDSAAYFCASSPDRVHEQYFGPGTRLTVT.

The rearrangement links TRBV11-3 to TRBJ2-5; D might be TRBD1 (5 bases). The germline V and J ends were trimmed by 5 bases and 1 base, with 8 bases remaining between them. The CDR3 is 13 amino acids. Germline V gene sequence: CDR1 SGHNT, CDR2 YENEEA. CDR3 bases: TGTGCCAGCAGCCTGACAGTCCAAGAGACCCAGTACTTC. Amino acid sequence: CASSLTVQETQYF.

In this sample, this clone turned up once. CDR3: CASSSGPVSGANVLTF. Here the CDR3 DNA reads TGTGCCAGCAGCTCGGGACCCGTGTCTGGGGCCAACGTCCTGACTTTC. The gene calls are TRBV7-2 and TRBJ2-6; D tentatively reads TRBD1 or TRBD2 (5 bases each). The germline V gene encodes CDR1 SGHTA and CDR2 FQGNSA. V shed 4 bases and J shed 1 base, with 11 bases lying between them. The CDR3 is 16 residues long.

The chain has TRBV2 and TRBJ2-1, with 12 bases aligning to TRBD2. J gave up 6 bases and V 4 bases, and 4 bases lay outside the gene matches. This CDR3 has 15 residues. Germline-derived CDR1 and CDR2 are SNHLY and FYNNEI. The CDR3 DNA reads TGTGCCAGCAGTGGGACTAGCGGGATAATCAATGAGCAGTTCTTC. It translates to CASSGTSGIINEQFF. Based on the CDR3 plus reference TRBV2 and TRBJ2-1, the full variable domain is EPEVTQTPSHQVTQMGQEVILRCVPISNHLYFYWYRQILGQKVEFLVSFYNNEISEKSEIFDDQFSVERPDGSNFTLKIRSTKLEDSAMYFCASSGTSGIINEQFFGPGTRLTVL.

This clone came up a few times. The chain is built from TRBV28 and TRBJ2-2; TRBD1 matches 9 bases. The length of the CDR3 is 15 residues. CDR1 MDHEN and CDR2 SYDVKM come from the germline V gene. After removal of 7 bases from V and 5 bases from J, the junction contained 8 bases not matched to a gene. CDR3 region: CASTGDRVRTGELFF. The DNA of the CDR3 is TGTGCCAGCACTGGGGACAGGGTACGGACCGGGGAGCTGTTTTTT.

This rearrangement joins TRBV18 to TRBJ2-3, with 8 positions matching TRBD2. Germline CDR1 KGHSH, CDR2 LQKENI. The CDR3 runs 16 residues. The V segment lost 0 bases and the J segment 8 bases; nucleotides outside the gene matches: 10. Here the CDR3 reads CASSPPGTRKGATQYF. CDR3 nucleotides: TGTGCCAGCTCACCACCAGGGACTAGGAAGGGTGCTACGCAGTATTTT.